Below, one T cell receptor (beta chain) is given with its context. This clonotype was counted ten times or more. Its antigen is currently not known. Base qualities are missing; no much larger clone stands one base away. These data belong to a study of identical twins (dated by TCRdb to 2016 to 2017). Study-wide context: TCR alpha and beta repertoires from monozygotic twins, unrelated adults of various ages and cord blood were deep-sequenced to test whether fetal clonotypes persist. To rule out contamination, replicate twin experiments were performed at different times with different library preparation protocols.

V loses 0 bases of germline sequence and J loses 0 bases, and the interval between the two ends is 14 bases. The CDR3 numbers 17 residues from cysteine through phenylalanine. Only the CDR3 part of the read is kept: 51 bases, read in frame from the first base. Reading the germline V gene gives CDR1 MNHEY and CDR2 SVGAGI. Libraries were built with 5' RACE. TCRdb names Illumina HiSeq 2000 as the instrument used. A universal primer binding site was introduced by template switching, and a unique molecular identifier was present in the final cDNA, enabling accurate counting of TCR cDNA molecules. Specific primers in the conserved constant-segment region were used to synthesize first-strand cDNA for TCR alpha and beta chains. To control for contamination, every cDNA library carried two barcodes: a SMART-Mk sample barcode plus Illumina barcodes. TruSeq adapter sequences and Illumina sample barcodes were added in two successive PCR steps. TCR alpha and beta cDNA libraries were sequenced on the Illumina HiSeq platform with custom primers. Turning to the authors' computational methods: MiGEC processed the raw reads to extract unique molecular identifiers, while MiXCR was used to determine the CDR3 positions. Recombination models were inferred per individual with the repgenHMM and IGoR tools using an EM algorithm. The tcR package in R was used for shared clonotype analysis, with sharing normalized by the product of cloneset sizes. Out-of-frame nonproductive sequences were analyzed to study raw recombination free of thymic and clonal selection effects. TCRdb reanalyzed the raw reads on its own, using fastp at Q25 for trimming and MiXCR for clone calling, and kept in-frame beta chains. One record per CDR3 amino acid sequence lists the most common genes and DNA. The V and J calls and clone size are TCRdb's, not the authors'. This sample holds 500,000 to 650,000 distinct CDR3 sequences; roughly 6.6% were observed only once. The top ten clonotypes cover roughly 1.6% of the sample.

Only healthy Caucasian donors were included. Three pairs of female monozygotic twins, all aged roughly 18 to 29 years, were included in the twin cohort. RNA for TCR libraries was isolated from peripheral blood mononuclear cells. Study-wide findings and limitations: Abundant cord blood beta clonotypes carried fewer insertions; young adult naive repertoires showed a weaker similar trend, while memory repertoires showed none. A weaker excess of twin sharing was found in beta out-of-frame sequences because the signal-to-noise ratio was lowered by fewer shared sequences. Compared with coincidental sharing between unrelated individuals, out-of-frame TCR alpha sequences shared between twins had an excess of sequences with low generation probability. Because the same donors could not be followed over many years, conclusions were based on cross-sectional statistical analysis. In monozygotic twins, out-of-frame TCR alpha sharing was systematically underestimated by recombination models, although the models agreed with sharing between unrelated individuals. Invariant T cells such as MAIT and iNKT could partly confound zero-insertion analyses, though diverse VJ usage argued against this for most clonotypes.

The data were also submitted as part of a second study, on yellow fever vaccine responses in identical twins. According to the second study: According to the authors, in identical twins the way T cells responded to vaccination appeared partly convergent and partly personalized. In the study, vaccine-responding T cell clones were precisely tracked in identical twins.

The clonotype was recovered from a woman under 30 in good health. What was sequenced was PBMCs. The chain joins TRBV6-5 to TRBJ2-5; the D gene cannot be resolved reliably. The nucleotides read TGTGCCAGCAGTTACTCGGACGGTCGGGCAGACCAAGAGACCCAGTACTTC. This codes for CASSYSDGRADQETQYF.